A selection of T cell receptor beta chains follows, all from one sample in a study of blood T cell repertoires in COVID-19. Clones were sequenced by immunoSEQ multiplex PCR, and TCRdb holds only the in-frame ones, with some missing. Of 50,000 to 65,000 clones in the sample, 70% to 90% were seen once. Sequenced: peripheral blood. These receptors all come from a man between 65 and 85 years old with acute or convalescent COVID-19. Both conserved end residues are part of each CDR3. The D gene is left open where the match is weak. Clone size is not always given. Where it is, it says once, few, many or a class for expanded clones.

d_gene: NA
j_gene: TRBJ2-7
v_gene: TRBV14
len: 14
abundance: NA
CDR3nt: TGTGCCAGCAGCCAAGTACTAGGGAGCTACGAGCAGTACTTC
CDR3aa: CASSQVLGSYEQYF

d_gene: TRBD1
j_gene: TRBJ2-2
v_gene: TRBV7-2
len: 15
abundance: NA
CDR3nt: TGTGCCAGCAGCCCTCGACAGGGGGCTGCCGGGGAGCTGTTTTTT
CDR3aa: CASSPRQGAAGELFF

d_gene: NA
j_gene: TRBJ2-1
v_gene: TRBV18
len: 15
abundance: once
CDR3nt: TGTGCCAGCTCCGATAATGGGGGGGCTTACAATGAGCAGTTCTTC
CDR3aa: CASSDNGGAYNEQFF

d_gene: NA
j_gene: TRBJ2-1
v_gene: TRBV9
len: 13
abundance: once
CDR3nt: TGTGCCAGCAGCCCAGGGACTCTCAATGAGCAGTTCTTC
CDR3aa: CASSPGTLNEQFF

d_gene: NA
j_gene: TRBJ1-4
v_gene: TRBV10-3
len: 17
abundance: NA
CDR3nt: TGTGCCATCCCTCTCAATAAAGGGGGATTAACTAATGAAAAACTGTTTTTT
CDR3aa: CAIPLNKGGLTNEKLFF

d_gene: TRBD2
j_gene: TRBJ2-7
v_gene: TRBV7-9
len: 14
abundance: NA
CDR3nt: TGTGCCAGCAGCTTAGGGACTAGCTCCTACGAGCAGTACTTC
CDR3aa: CASSLGTSSYEQYF

d_gene: TRBD2
j_gene: TRBJ2-1
v_gene: TRBV6-5
len: 14
abundance: NA
CDR3nt: TGTGCCAGCAGGACTAGCGGGGGGGGGAATGAGCAGTTCTTC
CDR3aa: CASRTSGGGNEQFF

d_gene: NA
j_gene: TRBJ2-4
v_gene: TRBV5-8
len: 16
abundance: NA
CDR3nt: TGTGCCAGCAGCTTGGGAGGGAGGTTTGCCAAAAACATTCAGTACTTC
CDR3aa: CASSLGGRFAKNIQYF

d_gene: TRBD1
j_gene: TRBJ1-6
v_gene: TRBV6-5
len: 15
abundance: NA
CDR3nt: TGTGCCAGCAGGGGGACAGGGGCTTTTAATTCACCCCTCCACTTT
CDR3aa: CASRGTGAFNSPLHF

d_gene: TRBD1
j_gene: TRBJ1-2
v_gene: TRBV20-1
len: 14
abundance: NA
CDR3nt: TGCAGTGCTAGTAACAGGGGAGTGAGCTATGGCTACACCTTC
CDR3aa: CSASNRGVSYGYTF

d_gene: NA
j_gene: TRBJ2-3
v_gene: TRBV29-1
len: 14
abundance: NA
CDR3nt: TGCAGCGGATCCGAGGAGGGCCCCACAGATACGCAGTATTTT
CDR3aa: CSGSEEGPTDTQYF

d_gene: TRBD1
j_gene: TRBJ2-7
v_gene: TRBV6-5
len: 13
abundance: NA
CDR3nt: TGTGCCAGCAGCCGGGACAGGACGAACGAGCAGTACTTC
CDR3aa: CASSRDRTNEQYF

d_gene: TRBD2
j_gene: TRBJ2-3
v_gene: TRBV28
len: 17
abundance: NA
CDR3nt: TGTGCCAGCAGTCACCGTTCTAGCGGGACTAGCACAGATACGCAGTATTTT
CDR3aa: CASSHRSSGTSTDTQYF

d_gene: NA
j_gene: TRBJ2-7
v_gene: TRBV19
len: 14
abundance: NA
CDR3nt: TGTGCCAGTAGTTCCTCGACAGGTTCCTACGAGCAGTACTTC
CDR3aa: CASSSSTGSYEQYF

d_gene: TRBD1
j_gene: TRBJ1-1
v_gene: TRBV30
len: 14
abundance: NA
CDR3nt: TGTGCCTGGAGTGTAGAGAGAGCAGGGGGCACAGCTTTCTTT
CDR3aa: CAWSVERAGGTAFF

d_gene: TRBD2
j_gene: TRBJ2-5
v_gene: TRBV27
len: 19
abundance: NA
CDR3nt: TGTGCCAGCAGTTTATGGAGCGGGGCGGCCGTTTTAAGGCAAGAGACCCAGTACTTC
CDR3aa: CASSLWSGAAVLRQETQYF

d_gene: TRBD1
j_gene: TRBJ1-6
v_gene: TRBV19
len: 16
abundance: NA
CDR3nt: TGTGCCAGCCAAAACACAAGGGACAGGGACAATTCACCCCTCCACTTT
CDR3aa: CASQNTRDRDNSPLHF

d_gene: TRBD2
j_gene: TRBJ2-3
v_gene: TRBV24-1
len: 16
abundance: NA
CDR3nt: TGTGCCACCTCGCGTGGTGGCGGGGGGCTCACAGATACGCAGTATTTT
CDR3aa: CATSRGGGGLTDTQYF

d_gene: NA
j_gene: TRBJ2-7
v_gene: TRBV6-2/TRBV6-3
len: 15
abundance: NA
CDR3nt: TGTGCCAGCAGTTATGACAGCATGATCTCCTACGAGCAGTACTTC
CDR3aa: CASSYDSMISYEQYF

d_gene: NA
j_gene: TRBJ2-7
v_gene: TRBV3-1/TRBV3-2
len: 12
abundance: once
CDR3nt: TGTGCCAGCAGCCAACCCGGGTACGAGCAGTACTTC
CDR3aa: CASSQPGYEQYF

d_gene: NA
j_gene: TRBJ2-7
v_gene: TRBV4-1
len: 14
abundance: NA
CDR3nt: TGCGCCAGCAGTGTCGGGCAGGGGCAGTACGAGCAGTACTTC
CDR3aa: CASSVGQGQYEQYF

d_gene: TRBD1
j_gene: TRBJ1-2
v_gene: TRBV9
len: 14
abundance: NA
CDR3nt: TGTGCCAGCAGCGTAGATGATAAGGGGGCGCCCGGCACCTTC
CDR3aa: CASSVDDKGAPGTF

d_gene: TRBD1
j_gene: TRBJ2-3
v_gene: TRBV4-1
len: 20
abundance: NA
CDR3nt: TGCGCCAGCAGCCATCGTCGGATTCGACAGGGGAGTTTATTCACAGATACGCAGTATTTT
CDR3aa: CASSHRRIRQGSLFTDTQYF

d_gene: NA
j_gene: TRBJ1-2
v_gene: TRBV29-1
len: 14
abundance: NA
CDR3nt: TGCAGCGTTGATGGGGGAGGGAGTATCTATGGCTACACCTTC
CDR3aa: CSVDGGGSIYGYTF

d_gene: NA
j_gene: TRBJ2-3
v_gene: TRBV21-1
len: 17
abundance: NA
CDR3nt: TGTGCCAGCAGCAAATACTCGACAGGGTGGAGGACAGATACGCAGTATTTT
CDR3aa: CASSKYSTGWRTDTQYF

d_gene: TRBD1
j_gene: TRBJ1-5
v_gene: TRBV29-1
len: 13
abundance: NA
CDR3nt: TGCAGCGTTGGGACAGGGATCAATCAGCCCCAGCATTTT
CDR3aa: CSVGTGINQPQHF

d_gene: NA
j_gene: TRBJ1-5
v_gene: TRBV19
len: 14
abundance: NA
CDR3nt: TGTGCCAGTAGTACTACAGGGCACAATCAGCCCCAGCATTTT
CDR3aa: CASSTTGHNQPQHF

d_gene: TRBD1
j_gene: TRBJ2-2
v_gene: TRBV4-3
len: 15
abundance: NA
CDR3nt: TGCGCCAGCAGCCAGGGGACAGGGTTAACCGGGGAGCTGTTTTTT
CDR3aa: CASSQGTGLTGELFF

d_gene: TRBD1
j_gene: TRBJ1-4
v_gene: TRBV11-1
len: 16
abundance: NA
CDR3nt: TGTGCCAGCAGCTTAGAGCCCGCCGGGACAGATGAAAAACTGTTTTTT
CDR3aa: CASSLEPAGTDEKLFF

d_gene: TRBD1
j_gene: TRBJ2-2
v_gene: TRBV4-1
len: 15
abundance: NA
CDR3nt: TGCGCCAGCAGCCATCCGGGACAGGGGATCGGGGAGCTGTTTTTT
CDR3aa: CASSHPGQGIGELFF

d_gene: NA
j_gene: TRBJ2-1
v_gene: TRBV7-9
len: 16
abundance: NA
CDR3nt: TGTGCCAGCAGCTCACCGATAGGGAGCTCCTACAATGAGCAGTTCTTC
CDR3aa: CASSSPIGSSYNEQFF

d_gene: TRBD1
j_gene: TRBJ2-3
v_gene: TRBV19
len: 12
abundance: NA
CDR3nt: TGTGCCGCAGGGGGTCGGACAGATACGCAGTATTTT
CDR3aa: CAAGGRTDTQYF

d_gene: TRBD1
j_gene: TRBJ1-2
v_gene: TRBV19
len: 15
abundance: NA
CDR3nt: TGTGCCAGTAGTGCGGGACAGGGAGCTTCCTATGGCTACACCTTC
CDR3aa: CASSAGQGASYGYTF

d_gene: NA
j_gene: TRBJ1-1
v_gene: TRBV5-6
len: 14
abundance: NA
CDR3nt: TGTGCCAGCAGCTTGGATCAGGCGAACACTGAAGCTTTCTTT
CDR3aa: CASSLDQANTEAFF

d_gene: TRBD1
j_gene: TRBJ1-5
v_gene: TRBV12-5
len: 15
abundance: NA
CDR3nt: TGTGCTAGTGGTTTGGGACAGGGTGACAATCAGCCCCAGCATTTT
CDR3aa: CASGLGQGDNQPQHF

d_gene: NA
j_gene: TRBJ1-4
v_gene: TRBV18
len: 15
abundance: NA
CDR3nt: TGTGCCAGCTCACCAAGCCAGGTTAACAATGAAAAACTGTTTTTT
CDR3aa: CASSPSQVNNEKLFF

d_gene: NA
j_gene: TRBJ1-1
v_gene: TRBV6-5
len: 13
abundance: NA
CDR3nt: TGTGCCAGCAGTTACTCGAGTAACACTGAAGCTTTCTTT
CDR3aa: CASSYSSNTEAFF

d_gene: TRBD1
j_gene: TRBJ2-4
v_gene: TRBV6-2/TRBV6-3
len: 18
abundance: NA
CDR3nt: TGTGCCAGCAGTTATGGGCAGGGGGCGCATCAAGCCAAAAACATTCAGTACTTC
CDR3aa: CASSYGQGAHQAKNIQYF

d_gene: NA
j_gene: TRBJ1-4
v_gene: TRBV12-3/TRBV12-4
len: 11
abundance: NA
CDR3nt: TGTGCCAGCAGTTTCGGTGAAAAACTGTTTTTT
CDR3aa: CASSFGEKLFF

d_gene: TRBD1
j_gene: TRBJ2-5
v_gene: TRBV14
len: 14
abundance: NA
CDR3nt: TGTGCCAGCAGCTCGACAGGGTTCGAAGAGACCCAGTACTTC
CDR3aa: CASSSTGFEETQYF

d_gene: TRBD1
j_gene: TRBJ1-4
v_gene: TRBV19
len: 15
abundance: NA
CDR3nt: TGTGCCAGTAGTACCAGGACAGGCGGTGGCGAAAAACTGTTTTTT
CDR3aa: CASSTRTGGGEKLFF